Listed here is a single TCR beta chain. The data stem from a study of T cells in Graves' hyperthyroidism and ophthalmopathy. TCR beta CDR3 region amplification was performed from RNA transcripts. The TCR CDR3 was amplified in a first-round RT-PCR using the HTBI primer set. MiXCR was run by TCRdb on the multiplex PCR reads, yielding one entry per CDR3 protein. This table has 300,000 to 400,000 distinct CDR3 sequences, 21% appearing once. This CDR3 is 14 amino acids long. V was cut by 4 bases and J by 1 base, with 11 bases left in between. Germline V gene lookup returns CDR1 SQVTM and CDR2 ANQGSEA. The sample was blood. The sequence was obtained from a woman between 50 and 59 years old with Graves' hyperthyroidism. The chain has TRBV29-1 and TRBJ1-5; D ambiguous. CDR3 region: CSVGVAGSNQPQHF. The CDR3 coding sequence is TGCAGCGTTGGAGTTGCGGGGAGCAATCAGCCCCAGCATTTT.